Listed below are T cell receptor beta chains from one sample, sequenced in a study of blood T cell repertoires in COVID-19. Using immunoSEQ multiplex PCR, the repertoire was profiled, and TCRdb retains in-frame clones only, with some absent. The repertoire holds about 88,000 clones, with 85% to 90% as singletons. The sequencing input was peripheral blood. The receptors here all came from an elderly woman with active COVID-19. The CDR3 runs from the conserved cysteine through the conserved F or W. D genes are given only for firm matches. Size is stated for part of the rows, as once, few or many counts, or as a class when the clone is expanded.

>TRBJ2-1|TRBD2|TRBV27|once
TGTGCCAGCACCCTCATAGGGTCGCGGGGGGCGAAAATGTTCGATGAGCAGTTCTTC
CASTLIGSRGAKMFDEQFF
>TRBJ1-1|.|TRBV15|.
TGTGCCACCAGCATAACCCTTAGGAACACTGAAGCTTTCTTT
CATSITLRNTEAFF
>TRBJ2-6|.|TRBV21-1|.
TGTCGAGGGGGCGGTGGGGCCAACGTCCTGACTTTC
CRGGGGANVLTF
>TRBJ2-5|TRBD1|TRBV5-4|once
TGTGCCAGCAGCTTGGACAGGGGTAGAGAGACCCAGTACTTC
CASSLDRGRETQYF
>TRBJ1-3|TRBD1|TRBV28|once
TGTGCCAGCAGTGCAGGGGGTGGAAACACCATATATTTT
CASSAGGGNTIYF
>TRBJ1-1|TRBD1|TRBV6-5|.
TGTGCCAGCACTCCTTTCCCGGGACAGGGGGCGGCAGCTTTCTTT
CASTPFPGQGAAAFF
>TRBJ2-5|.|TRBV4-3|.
TGCGCCAGCAGCCCGACTCTGTACCAAGAGACCCAGTACTTC
CASSPTLYQETQYF
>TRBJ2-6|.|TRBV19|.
TGTGCCAGTAGTACTTTTGGAGGGTCTGGGGCCAACGTCCTGACTTTC
CASSTFGGSGANVLTF
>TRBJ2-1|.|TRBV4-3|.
TGCGCCAGCAGCCAAGTGGCGTACAGAGAGTACAATGAGCAGTTCTTC
CASSQVAYREYNEQFF
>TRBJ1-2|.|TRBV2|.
TGTGCCAGACAGCCGAACAGGGACCCCGCCTATGGCTACACCTTC
CARQPNRDPAYGYTF
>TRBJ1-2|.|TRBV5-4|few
TGTGCCAGCAGCTTGGGCAGGGACTATGGCTACACCTTC
CASSLGRDYGYTF
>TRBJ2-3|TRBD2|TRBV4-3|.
TGCGCCAGCAGCCAAAACCCACTAGCGGGAGTGAGGGATACGCAGTATTTT
CASSQNPLAGVRDTQYF
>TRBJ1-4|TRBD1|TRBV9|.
TGTGCCAGCAGCCCGGGACGGACAGGGATTAATGAAAAACTGTTTTTT
CASSPGRTGINEKLFF
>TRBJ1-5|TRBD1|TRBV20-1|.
TGCAGTGCTAGTGGGGACAGAAAAAATCAGCCCCAGCATTTT
CSASGDRKNQPQHF
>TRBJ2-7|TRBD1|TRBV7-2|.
TGTGCCAGCAGCCCAGACAGGGGTTACGAGCAGTACTTC
CASSPDRGYEQYF
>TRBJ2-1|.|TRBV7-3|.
TGTGCCAGCAGCCACGGGAGTGCGAAAAACAATGAGCAGTTCTTC
CASSHGSAKNNEQFF
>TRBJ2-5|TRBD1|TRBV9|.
TGTGCCAGCAGCCGAAACAGGGGCCAAGAGACCCAGTACTTC
CASSRNRGQETQYF
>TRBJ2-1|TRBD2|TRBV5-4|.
TGTGCCAGCAGCCTTGGCGGGACTAGCGGGTTATACAATGAGCAGTTCTTC
CASSLGGTSGLYNEQFF
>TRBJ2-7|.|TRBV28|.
TGTGCCAGCAGTGTCGGGGGTTTTTTGACCTACGAGCAGTACTTC
CASSVGGFLTYEQYF
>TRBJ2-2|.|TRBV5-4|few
TGTGCCAGCAGCTTGGGTGGAGGGACCGGGGAGCTGTTTTTT
CASSLGGGTGELFF
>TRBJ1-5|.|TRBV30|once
TGTGCCTGGGACAGCTTCAATCAGCCCCAGCATTTT
CAWDSFNQPQHF
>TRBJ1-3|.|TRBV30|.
TGTGCCTGGGACACAGACTCTGGAAACACCATATATTTT
CAWDTDSGNTIYF
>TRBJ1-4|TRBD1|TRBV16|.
TGTGCCAGCAGCCGACCCGACCAGGGGGTAGAAAAACTGTTTTTT
CASSRPDQGVEKLFF
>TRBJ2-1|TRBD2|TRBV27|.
TGTGCCAGCAGTTCAATAGCGGGAGGAAAGGCCGGGGGGCAGTTCTTC
CASSSIAGGKAGGQFF
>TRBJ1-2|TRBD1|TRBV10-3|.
TGTGCCATCAGTGAGAGGGGCAGGGGGCGTCTTGGCTACACCTTC
CAISERGRGRLGYTF
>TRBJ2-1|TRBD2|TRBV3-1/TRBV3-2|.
TGTGCCAGCAGTCTTACTAGCGGACCTTACAATGAGCAGTTCTTC
CASSLTSGPYNEQFF
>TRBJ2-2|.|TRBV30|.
TGTGCCTGGAGAGCCGTCGCGAACACCGGGGAGCTGTTTTTT
CAWRAVANTGELFF
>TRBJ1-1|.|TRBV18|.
TGTGCCAGCTCACCTGGTGGAGGGCTCGAAGCTTTCTTT
CASSPGGGLEAFF
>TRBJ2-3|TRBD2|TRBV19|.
TGTGCCAGTAGACTTACTGGCGGGAGTACAGATACGCAGTATTTT
CASRLTGGSTDTQYF
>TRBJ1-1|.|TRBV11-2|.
TGTGCCAGCAGGTACCGCTCGGGGGAATTAAACACTGAAGCTTTCTTT
CASRYRSGELNTEAFF
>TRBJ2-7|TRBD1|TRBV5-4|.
TGTGCCAGCAGCCGGGACAGGGACGAGCAGTACTTC
CASSRDRDEQYF
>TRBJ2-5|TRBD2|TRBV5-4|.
TGTGCCAGCAGCTTGGAGTTACTAGCGGTTCAAGAGACCCAGTACTTC
CASSLELLAVQETQYF